These 26 T cell receptor beta chains came from one sample sequenced in a study of CD8+ T cells in alopecia areata. CD4, CD8alpha, NKG2D, NKG2ACE and other markers guided sorting of pooled cutaneous lymph node cells. Extracted from the samples, RNA was reverse transcribed into cDNA to serve as the sequencing template. Profiled with immunoSEQ multiplex PCR; TCRdb holds only in-frame clones, not every one. The data show more than 250,000 clones, none appearing only once, with 1.2% held by the ten largest. The sequenced sample was CD4+ T cells sorted from a lymph node. These receptors came from a C3H/HeJ mouse with alopecia areata. Mouse strain MHC haplotype: H2-k.

This clone was recorded a few times. Gene names and germline match the mouse. The read ends 3 residues before the CDR3 terminus; that terminus is restored from the germline J gene. The genes are TRBV2 and TRBJ1-6; D unresolved. TRBJ1-6 carries the ORF label, with uncertain function. CDR3 size: 13 residues. V was clipped by 2 bases and J by 6 bases, with 5 bases between them. From germline, CDR1 is LGHNA and CDR2 YSYQKL. CDR3 sequence reads: CASSQTSNSPLYF. CDR3 DNA (partial): TGTGCCAGCAGCCAAACAAGTAATTCGCCC.

A few counts support this clone. Each gene name is a mouse one. The read gets to within 4 residues of the CDR3 end, and the germline J gene fills in the rest. This chain joins TRBV13-1 and TRBJ2-1; 14 nucleotides agree with TRBD2. Germline lookup yields CDR1 NSHNY and CDR2 SYGAGN. This CDR3 has 15 amino acids. CDR3 region: CASSGDWGGQAEQFF. CDR3 DNA, as far as it was read: TGTGCCAGCAGTGGGGACTGGGGGGGCCAGGCT.

This clone was recorded a few times. Gene names are the mouse ones. The CDR3 spells CASSPQGLGGRDQDTQYF. The CDR3 DNA, read in part, is TGTGCCAGCAGCCCTCAGGGACTGGGGGGGCGCGACCAAGAC. J is TRBJ2-5 and V is TRBV5; 14 bases agree with TRBD2. The observed sequence ends 4 residues before the CDR3 terminus, with the missing tail filled in from the germline J gene. This CDR3 region has 18 residues. Trimming removed 4 bases from V and 1 base from J; junction bases left unmatched: 7. Looked up from germline, CDR1 is LGHNA and CDR2 is YNLKQL (reference sequence).

A note on this clone: Mouse gene names apply. The observed sequence ends 4 residues before the CDR3 terminus, with the missing tail filled in from the germline J gene. The chain links TRBV13-1 to TRBJ2-3, with D possibly matching TRBD1 (6 bases). The CDR3 loop spans 14 amino acids. Trimming took 4 bases from V and 0 from J, leaving 9 bases between them. CDR1 NSHNY and CDR2 SYGAGN come from the germline V gene. CDR3 DNA, as far as it was read: TGTGCCAGCAGTCAGGGGCCTAGTGCAGAA. This translates into CASSQGPSAE. The whole CDR3 is CASSQGPSAETLYF.

This clone came up many times. Any gene name here is a mouse gene name. The CDR3 end falls 4 residues outside the read, so it is completed with the germline J gene. The chain has TRBV17 and TRBJ2-3; D call uncertain. This CDR3 has 13 residues. The ends were cut back, 3 bases at V and 1 base at J, with 5 bases in the middle. Per the germline V gene, CDR1 is MNHDT and CDR2 is YYDKIL. The CDR3 region is CASSSYGAETLYF. The covered CDR3 bases are TGTGCTAGCAGTAGTTATGGTGCAGAA.

Comments on this clone: Genes and germline are mouse. The CDR3 end lies 3 residues beyond the end of the read and is filled in from the germline J gene. Other DNA sequences in this sample translate to the same CDR3. J is TRBJ1-6 and V is TRBV5, with D hard to call. TRBJ1-6 is known as an ORF, though its function is uncertain. Trimming left V 0 bases short and J 4 bases short, with 4 bases between. This CDR3 contains 14 residues. Germline V lookup: CDR1 LGHNA, CDR2 YNLKQL (reference sequence). The sequenced part of the CDR3 DNA is TGTGCCAGCAGCCAAGACAATTATAATTCGCCC. Its protein product is CASSQDNYNSP. The entire CDR3 protein is CASSQDNYNSPLYF.

Concerning this clone itself: Any gene name here is a mouse gene name. With the read ending 4 residues before the CDR3 end, the germline J gene is used to fill in that end. V usage is TRBV13-1 and J usage is TRBJ2-3; D may be TRBD1 (5 bases). The CDR3 runs to 16 residues. The ends were cut back, 3 bases at V and 0 bases at J, with 14 bases in the middle. Germline-derived CDR1 and CDR2 are NSHNY and SYGAGN. CDR3 bases read: TGTGCCAGCAGTGCTCCCTCGACAGCTAGTGCAGAA. Translating gives CASSAPSTASAE. The whole CDR3 reads CASSAPSTASAETLYF.

Note on this clone: The gene symbols are mouse symbols. The CDR3 extends 4 residues past the end of the read, so its final part is completed from the germline J gene. The sample carries other DNA sequences with the same CDR3. V gene TRBV1 combines with J gene TRBJ2-1; a weak D match, TRBD2 (6 bases). V was cut by 2 bases and J by 6 bases, with 8 bases left in between. CDR3 size: 13 residues. Germline CDR1 NSQYPW, CDR2 LRSPGD (reference sequence). CDR3 DNA, as far as it was read: TGCACCTGCAGTGCATTGGGGGTTGCT. Translating gives CTCSALGVA. The full CDR3 protein is CTCSALGVAEQFF.

This clone has at least ten counts. Mouse gene names apply. The read ends 4 residues shy of where the CDR3 ends; the end is completed using the germline J gene. The chain is built from TRBV17 and TRBJ2-1; 12 bases map to TRBD2. CDR1 and CDR2 (germline): MNHDT, YYDKIL. Losses at the gene ends were 3 bases for V and 0 bases for J; bases not matched to a gene: 6. The CDR3 consists of 18 residues. The CDR3 is CASSSPRTGGVNYAEQFF. The CDR3 DNA, read in part, is TGTGCTAGCAGTAGCCCCAGGACTGGGGGGGTTAACTATGCT.

In its sample, this clone was seen a few times. The gene names given are mouse names. Read coverage stops 4 residues before the CDR3 terminus; the germline J gene supplies the remainder. V usage is TRBV13-1 and J usage is TRBJ2-5; TRBD2 matches at 9 bases. The V and J ends lost 3 bases and 3 bases, in that order; junction bases with no gene match: 5. Germline-derived CDR1 and CDR2 are NSHNY and SYGAGN. The CDR3 runs 15 residues. The CDR3 loop reads CASSVPTGGQDTQYF. The covered CDR3 bases are TGTGCCAGCAGTGTCCCGACTGGGGGTCAAGAC.

About this clone itself: Here the gene names and germline are mouse. The read ends 4 residues shy of where the CDR3 ends; the end is completed using the germline J gene. V gene TRBV5 combines with J gene TRBJ2-7, with 9 nucleotides matching TRBD1. CDR3 length: 15 amino acids. Germline lookup yields CDR1 LGHNA and CDR2 YNLKQL (reference sequence). V lost 0 bases and J lost 2; bases outside the gene matches: 2. The part of the CDR3 DNA that was read is TGTGCCAGCAGCCAAGATGGGGACAGGGCCTAT. Amino acid sequence: CASSQDGDRAY. The complete CDR3 reads CASSQDGDRAYEQYF.

This clone was detected only a few times. Mouse names are used for the genes. Coverage ceases 3 residues before the CDR3 finishes, and the germline J gene fills in the end. Other nucleotide sequences in the sample specify the same CDR3. The chain has TRBV13-1 and TRBJ1-6, with D uncertain. TRBJ1-6 is an ORF, with its function uncertain. Germline-derived CDR1 and CDR2 are NSHNY and SYGAGN. The CDR3 spans 14 residues. V lost 5 bases to trimming and J lost 0 bases, with 6 bases between them. CDR3 protein: CASRQNSYNSPLYF. The sequenced part of the CDR3 DNA is TGTGCCAGCAGGCAGAATTCCTATAATTCGCCC.

About this clone: Mouse gene names and germline throughout. The read ends 4 residues before the CDR3 terminus; that terminus is restored from the germline J gene. Other DNA sequences in the sample encode the same CDR3. The chain recombines TRBV1 with TRBJ2-1, with 11 bases identical to TRBD1. The CDR3 consists of 16 residues. CDR1 is NSQYPW and CDR2 is LRSPGD in the germline V gene (reference sequence). Unmatched junction bases numbered 3, after V lost 4 bases and J lost 1 base. The CDR3 loop is CTCSGGTGGNYAEQFF. The part of the CDR3 DNA that was read is TGCACCTGCAGTGGGGGGACAGGGGGGAACTATGCT.

This clone showed up just a few times. The genes are named according to mouse. The observed sequence ends 4 residues before the CDR3 terminus, with the missing tail filled in from the germline J gene. V and J are TRBV19 and TRBJ1-2; D not certain. The CDR3 is made up of 14 amino acids. The V gene's germline CDR1 is FNHDT and CDR2 SITEND (reference sequence). Trimming removed 5 bases from V and 0 bases from J, with 11 bases in between. CDR3 DNA, as far as it was read: TGTGCCAGCAGCCCCGAGAGGGCAAACTCC. This encodes CASSPERANS. The full CDR3 protein is CASSPERANSDYTF.

A few counts support this clone. Gene and germline names: mouse. The part of the CDR3 DNA that was read is TGTGCCAGCAGCCCGACAGGGAAGGGAAAC. Translation: CASSPTGKGN. The full CDR3 reads CASSPTGKGNTLYF. V usage is TRBV5 and J usage is TRBJ2-4; 7 nucleotides match TRBD1. Read sequence stops 4 residues before the CDR3 end, and the germline J gene provides the missing end. CDR3 length: 14 amino acids. CDR1 and CDR2 from the germline V gene are LGHNA and YNLKQL (reference sequence).

A few counts support this clone. Gene names and germline match the mouse. The read is 4 residues too short to cover the CDR3 end, so that end is filled in from the germline J gene. The V call is TRBV13-2, the J call TRBJ2-5; TRBD1 matches at 9 bases. The CDR3 contains 14 residues. Germline CDR1 NNHNN, CDR2 SYGAGS (reference sequence). The DNA read from the CDR3 is TGTGCCAGCGGTGACAACAGGGGGCTGGAC. Protein sequence: CASGDNRGLD. The whole CDR3 reads CASGDNRGLDTQYF.

With regard to this clone: A far more abundant clone sits one base away, making this likely a read error. The gene names here belong to mouse. The sequence runs out 4 residues before the end of the CDR3; the remainder is reconstructed from the germline J gene. This rearrangement joins TRBV13-1 to TRBJ1-1, with D unresolved. V shed 0 bases and J shed 1 base, with 4 bases lying between them. Germline values: CDR1 NSHNY, CDR2 SYGAGN. The CDR3 length is 13 residues. CDR3 DNA (partial): TGTGCCAGCAGTGATGGCAGAAACACA. This codes for CASSDGRNT. The CDR3 as a whole reads CASSDGRNTEVFF.

Note on this clone: The germline and genes are mouse ones. The read stops 4 residues short of the end of the CDR3; the missing end is completed from the germline J gene. The J gene is TRBJ2-7, the V gene TRBV14; 7 nucleotides align to TRBD2. CDR1 and CDR2 (germline): SGHDT, FRDEAV. The CDR3 totals 14 residues. J lost 0 bases, V lost 5 bases, and 5 bases had no gene match. The CDR3 sequence is CASRLGPSSYEQYF. Incomplete CDR3 DNA: TGTGCCAGCAGACTGGGGCCCAGCTCCTAT. Full variable domain (outside the CDR3, taken from reference TRBV14 and TRBJ2-7): EAGVTQSPRYAVLQEGQAVSFWCDPISGHDTLYWYQQPRDQGPQLLVYFRDEAVIDNSQLPSDRFSAVRPKGTNSTLKIQSAKQGDTATYLCASRLGPSSYEQYFGPGTRLTVL.

Comment on this clone: All gene names here are mouse names. The read falls 4 residues short of the CDR3 end, and the missing part is taken from the germline J gene. The chain recombines TRBV3 with TRBJ2-5; D is perhaps TRBD1 (5 bases). Trimming removed 4 bases from V and 1 base from J, with 9 bases in between. Germline V CDR1 and CDR2: SNHLY, FYNGKV (reference sequence). CDR3 size: 14 residues. The sequenced part of the CDR3 DNA is TGTGCCAGCAGCTCCAGGGAAGACCAAGAC. This codes for CASSSREDQD. In full, the CDR3 is CASSSREDQDTQYF. Drawing the rest from reference TRBV3 and TRBJ2-5, the complete variable domain is GPKVLQIPSHQIIDMGQMVTLNCDPVSNHLYFYWYKQILGQQMEFLVNFYNGKVMEKSKLFKDQFSVERPDGSYFTLKIQPTALEDSAVYFCASSSREDQDTQYFGPGTRLLVL.

Worth noting for this clone: The gene names given are mouse names. The CDR3 goes on 4 residues after the read ends, and that part is filled in from the germline J gene. Other DNA sequences in this sample translate to the same CDR3. This sequence joins TRBV19 and TRBJ1-2; D gene uncertain. This CDR3 contains 13 residues. Per the germline V gene, CDR1 is FNHDT and CDR2 is SITEND (reference sequence). V dropped 4 bases and J dropped 0 bases, with 7 bases sitting between them. The CDR3 DNA, read in part, is TGTGCCAGCAGTTCCCAAGCAAACTCC. This codes for CASSSQANS. The full CDR3 protein reads CASSSQANSDYTF.

With regard to this clone: Gene names and germline match the mouse. Coverage ceases 4 residues before the CDR3 finishes, and the germline J gene fills in the end. V usage is TRBV13-1 and J usage is TRBJ1-2; TRBD1 matches 8 bases. The V segment lost 3 bases and the J segment 3 bases; nucleotides outside the gene matches: 1. The CDR3 loop spans 13 amino acids. Germline CDR1 is NSHNY and CDR2 is SYGAGN. CDR3 DNA (partial): TGTGCCAGCAGTGGGGGACAGGACTCC. Its translation: CASSGGQDS. The full CDR3 reads CASSGGQDSDYTF.

Notes on this clone: Mouse names are used for the genes. The CDR3 end falls 4 residues outside the read, so it is completed with the germline J gene. The chain links TRBV29 to TRBJ1-2; the match to TRBD1 covers 9 bases. CDR1 is MSHET, CDR2 SYDVDS, per germline. This CDR3 is 15 amino acids long. Trimming took 6 bases from V and 2 from J; bases not matched to a gene: 7. The covered CDR3 bases are TGTGCTAGCAGCCCAACAGGGGGCGGTAACTCC. Amino acid sequence: CASSPTGGGNS. The complete CDR3 reads CASSPTGGGNSDYTF.

About this clone: Gene names denote mouse genes. The CDR3 end is not reached by the read, which stops 4 residues before it; the germline J gene fills it in. Other DNA sequences from this sample encode an identical CDR3 as well. The chain has TRBV13-3 and TRBJ1-1, with D possibly TRBD1 on 5 matching bases. CDR3 size: 14 residues. V dropped 1 base and J dropped 0 bases, with 7 bases sitting between them. Germline loops: CDR1 NNHDY, CDR2 SYVADS. CDR3 region: CASSDRGQNTEVFF. Incomplete CDR3 DNA: TGTGCCAGCAGTGATCGGGGACAGAACACA.

This clone appeared a few times. Mouse gene names and germline throughout. The CDR3 extends 4 residues past the end of the read, so its final part is completed from the germline J gene. Distinct nucleotide sequences in the sample also encode this CDR3. The chain couples TRBV31 to TRBJ2-7, with D possibly matching TRBD2 (5 bases). This CDR3 has 13 amino acids. Trimming removed 1 base from V and 0 bases from J, with 7 bases in between. Germline V CDR1 and CDR2: GKSSPN, SITVG. CDR3 region: CAWSRGDSYEQYF. Incomplete CDR3 DNA: TGTGCCTGGAGTCGTGGGGACTCCTAT. The full variable domain, its missing parts supplied by reference TRBV31 and TRBJ2-7, is AQTIHQWPVAEIKAVGSPLSLGCTIKGKSSPNLYWYWQATGGTLQQLFYSITVGQVESVVQLNLSASRPKDDQFILSTEKLLLSHSGFYLCAWSRGDSYEQYFGPGTRLTVL.

This clone was observed a few times. Gene names and germline match the mouse. The read terminates 4 residues ahead of where the CDR3 ends, so the germline J gene completes it. Distinct nucleotide sequences in the sample also encode this CDR3. This chain joins TRBV13-3 and TRBJ2-1, with 8 bases that match TRBD2. The germline gives CDR1 NNHDY, CDR2 SYVADS. After removal of 0 bases from V and 3 bases from J, the junction contained 2 bases not matched to a gene. The CDR3 is 15 amino acids. CDR3 DNA, as far as it was read: TGTGCCAGCAGTGATGCCCTGGGGGGCTATGCT. Its protein is CASSDALGGYA. The whole CDR3 reads CASSDALGGYAEQFF.

This clone was detected only a few times. Gene names are mouse gene names. Read coverage stops 4 residues before the CDR3 terminus; the germline J gene supplies the remainder. V and J are TRBV31 and TRBJ1-1; D is ambiguous. Germline loops: CDR1 GKSSPN, CDR2 SITVG. Trimming left V 3 bases short and J 0 bases short, with 8 bases between. The CDR3 runs 13 residues. The covered CDR3 bases are TGTGCCTGGAGCGACATTGCAAACACA. This sequence encodes CAWSDIANT. The whole CDR3 sequence is CAWSDIANTEVFF.